The 21 T cell receptor beta chains below all came from one sample that was sequenced in a study of T-cell reconstitution after alpha-beta-depleted transplantation in children. It was with unique molecular identifiers that the TCRbeta library was prepared. TCRdb independently ran MiXCR on the PCR reads; one entry per CDR3 protein. Of 500,000 or so distinct CDR3 sequences in the sample, 32% are singletons; the top ten hold roughly 2.5%. The specimen was PBMCs from the stem cell graft donor, collected from the stem cell graft. The receptor source for this set is a human donor who donated a stem cell graft to a child with aplastic anemia.

The chain carries TRBV5-1 and TRBJ2-1; the D gene is possibly TRBD2 (6 bases). Per the germline V gene, CDR1 is SGHRS and CDR2 is YFSETQ. CDR3 size: 18 residues. Trimming left V 2 bases short and J 1 base short, with 19 bases between. The CDR3: CASSLGTPSVPSYNEQFF. In DNA form, the CDR3 reads TGCGCCAGCAGCTTAGGTACCCCTAGCGTACCTTCCTACAATGAGCAGTTCTTC. The entire variable domain, with the rest obtained from reference TRBV5-1 and TRBJ2-1, is as follows: KAGVTQTPRYLIKTRGQQVTLSCSPISGHRSVSWYQQTPGQGLQFLFEYFSETQRNKGNFPGRFSGRQFSNSRSEMNVSTLELGDSALYLCASSLGTPSVPSYNEQFFGPGTRLTVL.

This clonotype turned up a few times. The rearrangement links TRBV10-3 to TRBJ2-2; TRBD1 is a possible D gene (7 bases). V was cut by 2 bases and J by 2 bases, with 9 bases left in between. CDR3 length: 15 amino acids. The germline gives CDR1 ENHRY, CDR2 SYGVKD. The DNA of the CDR3 is TGTGCCATCAGTGAGGGAGGGGGCAACACCGGGGAGCTGTTTTTT. It encodes CAISEGGGNTGELFF.

The chain employs TRBV7-9 and TRBJ2-1, with 13 bases fitting TRBD2. CDR3 length equals 16 residues. V lost 3 bases, J lost 6 bases, and 5 bases stayed unmatched. Germline V gene data show CDR1 as SEHNR and CDR2 as FQNEAQ (reference sequence). As DNA, the CDR3 is TGTGCCAGCAGCTTTGCACGGACTAGCGGGAGCAATGAGCAGTTCTTC. Protein sequence: CASSFARTSGSNEQFF.

The sample holds a few counts of this clonotype. The CDR3 loop is CASSQGGGSYEQYF. The CDR3 DNA reads as TGTGCCAGCAGTCAGGGTGGAGGGTCCTACGAGCAGTACTTC. The chain joins TRBV27 to TRBJ2-7; a possible D gene is TRBD2 (6 bases). This CDR3 is built from 14 residues. V shed 5 bases and J shed 1 base, with 12 bases lying between them. Germline values: CDR1 MNHEY, CDR2 SMNVEV (reference sequence).

J is TRBJ2-3 and V is TRBV7-9; either TRBD1 or TRBD2 may fit D (5 bases each). This CDR3 has 16 amino acids. Germline V gene sequence: CDR1 SEHNR, CDR2 FQNEAQ (reference sequence). The V end lost 4 bases, the J end lost 1 base, and 15 bases lay between the germline ends. CDR3 DNA sequence: TGTGCCAGCAGCTCCGCCGGGACGAGGGGCACAGATACGCAGTATTTT. It translates to CASSSAGTRGTDTQYF.

This clonotype was found a few times. The CDR3 DNA is TGTGCCAGCAGTTACAGGAGCACAGATACGCAGTATTTT. Protein sequence: CASSYRSTDTQYF. This rearrangement joins TRBV6-5 to TRBJ2-3; no definite D call. The germline V and J ends were trimmed by 2 bases and 0 bases, with 3 bases remaining between them. Germline lookup yields CDR1 MNHEY and CDR2 SVGAGI. The CDR3 covers 13 residues.

The chain has TRBV3-1 and TRBJ2-4; D uncertain. V lost 0 bases to trimming and J lost 0 bases, with 6 bases between them. This CDR3 spans 15 amino acids. CDR1 and CDR2 (germline): LGHDT, YNNKEL (reference sequence). The CDR3 is CASSQDYIAKNIQYF. The DNA of the CDR3 is TGTGCCAGCAGCCAAGATTACATAGCCAAAAACATTCAGTACTTC.

The gene calls are TRBV27 and TRBJ2-1; D is possibly TRBD2 (5 bases). The CDR3 runs 12 residues. Between the trimmed V and J ends, which lost 3 bases and 9 bases, there was a span of 9 bases. Germline V gene data show CDR1 as MNHEY and CDR2 as SMNVEV (reference sequence). DNA of the CDR3: TGTGCCAGCAGTTTGGGGAGAGGTGAGCAGTTCTTC. Amino acid sequence: CASSLGRGEQFF.

The rearrangement links TRBV5-1 to TRBJ1-6; 8 positions match TRBD1. Germline V gene sequence: CDR1 SGHRS, CDR2 YFSETQ. J was trimmed by 6 bases and V by 4 bases; bases with no gene match: 6. The CDR3 runs 15 residues. The CDR3: CASSPRQGFNSPLHF. For the CDR3, the DNA is TGCGCCAGCAGCCCCCGACAGGGGTTTAATTCACCCCTCCACTTT.

The chain combines TRBV5-4 with TRBJ2-1; D is uncertain. The CDR3 runs 11 residues. Trimming stripped 0 bases from V and 9 bases from J, with 4 bases between. The germline CDR1 and CDR2 sequences are SGHNT and YYREEE (reference sequence). In DNA form, the CDR3 reads TGTGCCAGCAGCTTGGACTCTGAGCAGTTCTTC. Translation gives CASSLDSEQFF.

The J gene is TRBJ2-1, the V gene TRBV5-6, with TRBD1 matching 12 bases. Germline-derived CDR1 and CDR2 are SGHDT and YYEEEE. J lost 3 bases, V lost 4 bases, and 14 bases had no gene match. The CDR3 is 19 amino acids. The CDR3 nucleotides read TGTGCCAGCAGCCCCGTCCCGGGACAGGGGGCTACGAACTACAATGAGCAGTTCTTC. This translates into CASSPVPGQGATNYNEQFF.

This chain links TRBV4-3 with TRBJ2-1; 7 bases agree with TRBD2. Germline V gene data show CDR1 as LGHNA and CDR2 as YSLEER. Germline trimming cut 0 bases from V and 1 base from J; bases unmatched to any gene: 6. The CDR3 has 17 residues. The CDR3 loop is CASSQDGGRVSYNEQFF. CDR3 nucleotide sequence: TGCGCCAGCAGCCAAGATGGGGGGAGGGTTTCCTACAATGAGCAGTTCTTC.

The gene calls are TRBV2 and TRBJ2-7; 7 bases are a match to TRBD2. V was clipped by 10 bases and J by 4 bases; unmatched bases: 10. This CDR3 contains 13 residues. Germline loops: CDR1 SNHLY, CDR2 FYNNEI. The CDR3 DNA reads TGTGCCAAAGGACTAGAGGGGTCGTACGAGCAGTACTTC. The encoded protein is CAKGLEGSYEQYF.

The CDR3 spells CAISEFDTGELFF. The CDR3 nucleotides are TGTGCCATCAGTGAGTTCGACACCGGGGAGCTGTTTTTT. The chain is built from TRBV10-3 and TRBJ2-2; D not resolved. V lost 1 base and J 3 bases, leaving 3 bases between the germline ends. This CDR3 comprises 13 residues. CDR1 and CDR2 (germline): ENHRY, SYGVKD.

This clonotype showed up just a few times. One end of the junction fails to match germline, which may point to a read error. The CDR3 region is CSAEVGTFYQETQYF. CDR3 DNA: TGCAGCGCTGAAGTGGGGACTTTCTACCAAGAGACCCAGTACTTC. The V and J genes are TRBV29-1 and TRBJ2-5; a weak D match, TRBD2 (6 bases). Germline V CDR1 and CDR2: SQVTM, ANQGSEA. CDR3 size: 15 residues. The entire variable domain, with the rest obtained from reference TRBV29-1 and TRBJ2-5, is as follows: SAVISQKPSRDICQRGTSLTIQCQVDSQVTMMFWYRQQPGQSLTLIATANQGSEATYESGFVIDKFPISRPNLTFSTLTVSNMSPEDSSIYLCSAEVGTFYQETQYFGPGTRLLVL.

The rearrangement joins TRBV24-1 to TRBJ2-3; 12 nucleotides align to TRBD2. Per germline, CDR1 KGHDR and CDR2 SFDVKD. The junction had 1 base not matched to a gene; V was cut back by 8 bases and J by 2 bases. This CDR3 has 14 amino acids. CDR3 region: CATTSGRDTDTQYF. CDR3 DNA: TGTGCCACCACTAGCGGGAGGGACACAGATACGCAGTATTTT.

Points on this clonotype: The junction and the germline gene differ at one end; a read error may be behind it. This rearrangement joins TRBV6-4 to TRBJ2-1, with TRBD2 identical over 10 bases. The germline V gene has CDR1 MRHNA and CDR2 SNTAGT. The CDR3 is made up of 19 amino acids. CDR3 DNA: TGTACCAGCAGTCATTACCCCAATTCCGGGACTAGCGACATCGGTGAGCAGTTCTTC. It yields the protein CTSSHYPNSGTSDIGEQFF.

In its sample, this clonotype was seen a few times. The chain couples TRBV5-6 to TRBJ2-7, with D perhaps TRBD2 (6 bases). V shed 2 bases and J shed 2 bases, with 11 bases lying between them. Germline lookup yields CDR1 SGHDT and CDR2 YYEEEE. The CDR3 contains 14 residues. CDR3: CASSLLAAPYEQYF. The CDR3 DNA reads TGTGCCAGCAGCTTACTAGCTGCTCCCTACGAGCAGTACTTC.

This rearrangement joins TRBV5-6 to TRBJ2-3; D unclear. CDR3 length: 15 residues. In germline, CDR1 is SGHDT, CDR2 YYEEEE. The ends were cut back, 0 bases at V and 0 bases at J, with 8 bases in the middle. This CDR3 reads CASSLVSVSTDTQYF. Here the CDR3 DNA reads TGTGCCAGCAGCTTGGTGTCAGTTAGCACAGATACGCAGTATTTT. Using reference TRBV5-6 and TRBJ2-3 for the parts outside the CDR3, the full variable domain is DAGVTQSPTHLIKTRGQQVTLRCSPKSGHDTVSWYQQALGQGPQFIFQYYEEEERQRGNFPDRFSGHQFPNYSSELNVNALLLGDSALYLCASSLVSVSTDTQYFGPGTRLTVL.

The rearrangement joins TRBV29-1 to TRBJ2-5; 13 bases fit TRBD2. Germline V lookup: CDR1 SQVTM, CDR2 ANQGSEA. V lost 3 bases to trimming and J lost 5 bases; unmatched junction nucleotides: 9. The CDR3 consists of 16 residues. CDR3 in amino acids: CSVDRTSGRSGETQYF. The CDR3 DNA reads as TGCAGCGTTGATCGGACTAGCGGGAGATCTGGGGAGACCCAGTACTTC.

The V call is TRBV9, the J call TRBJ1-2; D might be TRBD1 (6 bases). This CDR3 spans 13 amino acids. The germline V and J ends were trimmed by 6 bases and 8 bases, with 17 bases remaining between them. Germline CDR1 reads SGDLS; CDR2 reads YYNGEE. Here the CDR3 DNA reads TGTGCCAGCAAAGAGGACAGCCCAGGGGGCTACACCTTC. It specifies CASKEDSPGGYTF. The complete variable domain, with remaining parts taken from reference TRBV9 and TRBJ1-2, reads DSGVTQTPKHLITATGQRVTLRCSPRSGDLSVYWYQQSLDQGLQFLIQYYNGEERAKGNILERFSAQQFPDLHSELNLSSLELGDSALYFCASKEDSPGGYTFGSGTRLTVV.